This record covers a single T cell receptor (beta chain). The record originates from a study of blood T cell repertoires in COVID-19. Study-wide context: From the United States, Italy and Spain came samples of acute and convalescent COVID-19. PBMCs, B-cell-depleted T cells, or T cells provided the cDNA or gDNA that made up the material.

This CDR3 region has 14 residues. The germline CDR1 and CDR2 sequences are MRHNA and SNTAGT. J gave up 5 bases and V 4 bases, and 3 bases lay outside the gene matches. Under the authors' procedure: Nucleated cell number was recorded as an estimate derived from reference gene primer amplification. The repertoire was sequenced with immunoSEQ multiplex PCR; TCRdb's copy has only in-frame clones and lacks some. V and J calls and clone size are copied from that table; D and trimming were computed from the DNA. The table records some 110,000 clones, 86% of them present only once. The V and J genes are TRBV6-4 and TRBJ2-1; 9 positions match TRBD1. The sample consisted of peripheral blood. The receptor comes from a human donor in a cohort sampled during active COVID-19. The CDR3 is CASSGGQGNNEQFF. The CDR3 DNA reads TGTGCCAGCAGTGGGGGACAGGGAAACAATGAGCAGTTCTTC.